Following are 30 T cell receptor beta chains from one sample sequenced in a study of blood T cell repertoires in COVID-19. The repertoire was sequenced with immunoSEQ multiplex PCR; TCRdb's copy has only in-frame clones and lacks some. The sample lists about 170,000 clones; roughly 93% were seen once. Sequencing was carried out using peripheral blood. These receptors all come from a man younger than 35 with COVID-19, enrolled during active disease.

The chain recombines TRBV11-3 with TRBJ2-1, with TRBD2 as a possible D gene (6 bases). There are 17 residues in the CDR3. The germline V gene encodes CDR1 SGHNT and CDR2 YENEEA. Trimming took 5 bases from V and 0 from J, leaving 17 bases between them. Written as DNA, the CDR3 is TGTGCCAGCAGCCAACGGGACTCCAGAAGCTCCTACAATGAGCAGTTCTTC. Translation: CASSQRDSRSSYNEQFF.

V and J are TRBV9 and TRBJ1-3; possible D gene TRBD1, 5 bases. The V and J ends lost 1 base and 2 bases respectively, with 10 bases between them. This CDR3 contains 15 residues. In germline, CDR1 is SGDLS, CDR2 YYNGEE. CDR3 region: CASSVQGLPGNTIYF. For the CDR3, the DNA is TGTGCCAGCAGCGTACAGGGTCTTCCTGGAAACACCATATATTTT. The full variable domain, completed using reference TRBV9 and TRBJ1-3, is DSGVTQTPKHLITATGQRVTLRCSPRSGDLSVYWYQQSLDQGLQFLIQYYNGEERAKGNILERFSAQQFPDLHSELNLSSLELGDSALYFCASSVQGLPGNTIYFGEGSWLTVV.

The gene calls are TRBV30 and TRBJ2-7; D might be TRBD2 (6 bases). The CDR3 has 14 residues. Germline lookup yields CDR1 GTSNPN and CDR2 SVGIG (reference sequence). V lost 4 bases to trimming and J lost 3 bases, with 16 bases between them. This CDR3 reads CAWTGGSRYYEQYF. CDR3 nucleotides: TGTGCCTGGACCGGGGGATCTCGATACTACGAGCAGTACTTC. Variable domain in full (rest from reference TRBV30 and TRBJ2-7): SQTIHQWPATLVQPVGSPLSLECTVEGTSNPNLYWYRQAAGRGLQLLFYSVGIGQISSEVPQNLSASRPQDRQFILSSKKLLLSDSGFYLCAWTGGSRYYEQYFGPGTRLTVT.

The chain employs TRBV6-5 and TRBJ2-7, with D tentatively TRBD1 (6 bases). Trimming took 4 bases from V and 0 from J, leaving 16 bases between them. Germline V gives CDR1 MNHEY, CDR2 SVGAGI. CDR3 size: 16 residues. The CDR3 is CASSLYRTANSYEQYF. Here the CDR3 DNA reads TGTGCCAGCAGTTTGTATCGGACAGCTAACTCCTACGAGCAGTACTTC.

The J gene is TRBJ2-1, the V gene TRBV27; D is unresolved. There are 15 residues in the CDR3. Germline assignment: CDR1 MNHEY and CDR2 SMNVEV (reference sequence). The germline V and J ends were trimmed by 2 bases and 0 bases, with 8 bases remaining between them. The CDR3 reads CASSLVPSSYNEQFF. The DNA of the CDR3 is TGTGCCAGCAGTTTAGTGCCTAGCTCCTACAATGAGCAGTTCTTC.

The chain has TRBV4-1 and TRBJ1-5, with D possibly being TRBD1 (6 bases). CDR3 length equals 14 residues. Trimming removed 4 bases at V and 10 bases at J, with 17 bases between. The V gene's germline CDR1 is MGHRA and CDR2 YSYEKL. This CDR3 is CASSPGQTNLPQHF. CDR3 in DNA: TGCGCCAGCAGCCCAGGACAGACAAATCTTCCCCAGCATTTT.

This clone appeared a single time. The chain employs TRBV3-1 (or the pseudogene TRBV3-2) and TRBJ2-7; TRBD2 matches at 12 bases. J lost 3 bases, V lost 4 bases, and 4 bases had no gene match. The CDR3 sequence is 15 residues long. The germline V gene encodes CDR1 LGHDT and CDR2 YNNKEL (reference sequence). CDR3 in amino acids: CASSRGLAGSYEQYF. CDR3 nucleotide sequence: TGTGCCAGCAGCCGTGGACTAGCGGGAAGCTACGAGCAGTACTTC.

This sequence joins TRBV7-2 and TRBJ2-2; 8 positions agree with TRBD1. The V and J ends lost 4 bases and 4 bases, in that order; junction bases with no gene match: 5. Germline CDR1 and CDR2: SGHTA and FQGNSA. The CDR3 loop spans 15 amino acids. CDR3 protein: CASSSRQGFTGELFF. CDR3 in DNA: TGTGCCAGCAGCTCACGACAGGGGTTCACCGGGGAGCTGTTTTTT.

The chain combines TRBV2 with TRBJ2-1; 8 bases agree with TRBD2. V gave up 8 bases and J gave up 7 bases; unmatched junction bases: 7. Per the germline V gene, CDR1 is SNHLY and CDR2 is FYNNEI. The CDR3 is 13 amino acids. For the CDR3, the DNA is TGTGCCAGCCTCTGGGGCGGGAGGAATGAGCAGTTCTTC. The encoded protein is CASLWGGRNEQFF.

The rearrangement links TRBV11-2 to TRBJ1-5; TRBD1 aligns across 7 bases. V dropped 0 bases and J dropped 5; count of bases not matched to a gene: 4. The CDR3 is made up of 15 amino acids. Germline CDR1 and CDR2: SGHAT and FQNNGV. The CDR3 DNA follows: TGTGCCAGCAGCTTAGAGACAGGGAAACATCAGCCCCAGCATTTT. This sequence encodes CASSLETGKHQPQHF.

The genes are TRBV6-4 and TRBJ2-3; 7 nucleotides match TRBD2. Looked up from germline, CDR1 is MRHNA and CDR2 is SNTAGT. The V gene end was trimmed by 7 bases and the J gene end by 0 bases; junction bases not matched to a gene: 13. CDR3 size: 17 residues. The chain's CDR3 is CASNRAGTNFSTDTQYF. The CDR3, as DNA: TGTGCCAGCAATCGGGCCGGGACTAACTTTAGCACAGATACGCAGTATTTT.

The chain is built from TRBV4-3 and TRBJ2-6; D is uncertain. Germline loops: CDR1 LGHNA, CDR2 YSLEER. The CDR3 runs to 16 residues. V dropped 0 bases and J dropped 3 bases, with 9 bases sitting between them. The CDR3 DNA reads as TGCGCCAGCAGCCAAGAGGCAGGTCTTGGGGCCAACGTCCTGACTTTC. Protein product: CASSQEAGLGANVLTF.

The genes are TRBV5-1 and TRBJ2-3; 8 positions agree with TRBD2. CDR3 size: 14 residues. CDR1 is SGHRS, CDR2 YFSETQ, per germline. Unmatched junction bases numbered 1, after V lost 4 bases and J lost 0 bases. CDR3 DNA: TGCGCCAGCAGCGAGCGGGGGAGCACAGATACGCAGTATTTT. Protein: CASSERGSTDTQYF.

This clone has just one count. V gene TRBV28 combines with J gene TRBJ1-2; 9 bases agree with TRBD1. The CDR3 covers 18 residues. Trimming removed 7 bases from V and 3 bases from J; junction bases left unmatched: 18. CDR1 and CDR2 (germline): MDHEN, SYDVKM. The CDR3 DNA is TGTGCCAGCACCGATCCCCTCCGGGACAGGGTTTTCGACTATGGCTACACCTTC. Translated, it gives CASTDPLRDRVFDYGYTF.

The J gene is TRBJ2-1, the V gene TRBV6-5; no reliable D call. The V end lost 4 bases, the J end lost 0 bases, and 10 bases lay between the germline ends. The germline V gene encodes CDR1 MNHEY and CDR2 SVGAGI. This CDR3 region has 15 residues. Written as DNA, the CDR3 is TGTGCCAGCAGTTGGAGCATAAGCTCCTACAATGAGCAGTTCTTC. Its translation: CASSWSISSYNEQFF.

The chain employs TRBV28 and TRBJ2-7; 13 nucleotides agree with TRBD2. With 4 bases clipped from V and 2 bases from J, the junction kept 5 bases outside the gene matches. The CDR3 length is 16 residues. Germline loops: CDR1 MDHEN, CDR2 SYDVKM. The CDR3 protein is CASSSPGLAGTYEQYF. In nucleotides, the CDR3 is TGTGCCAGCAGTTCCCCGGGACTAGCGGGAACCTACGAGCAGTACTTC.

This clone was counted a few times. The chain couples TRBV4-1 to TRBJ2-7; 8 nucleotides line up with TRBD2. This CDR3 contains 16 residues. Germline CDR1 and CDR2: MGHRA and YSYEKL. V was clipped by 2 bases and J by 4 bases; unmatched bases: 10. CDR3 bases: TGCGCCAGCAGCCAACCTTCTCGCGGGGGGACGTACGAGCAGTACTTC. Its translation: CASSQPSRGGTYEQYF.

The rearrangement uses TRBV4-3 and TRBJ2-1, with D uncertain. Germline values: CDR1 LGHNA, CDR2 YSLEER. This CDR3 comprises 15 residues. Between the trimmed V and J ends, which lost 0 bases and 5 bases, there was a span of 11 bases. The CDR3 DNA sequence: TGCGCCAGCAGCCAAGATAAGAGGATGGACAATGAGCAGTTCTTC. Translating gives CASSQDKRMDNEQFF.

This clone was recorded once. The chain links TRBV7-2 to TRBJ1-2; D remains unclear. Germline V gene lookup returns CDR1 SGHTA and CDR2 FQGNSA. Between the trimmed V and J ends, which lost 5 bases and 6 bases, there was a span of 16 bases. CDR3 length: 14 amino acids. As DNA, the CDR3 is TGTGCCAGCAGCCCGGCCAGGATTAGGAATGGCTACACCTTC. It yields the protein CASSPARIRNGYTF.

The rearrangement uses TRBV28 and TRBJ2-3, with 11 bases identical to TRBD1. The V segment lost 6 bases and the J segment 2 bases; nucleotides outside the gene matches: 16. The germline V gene has CDR1 MDHEN and CDR2 SYDVKM. The CDR3 loop spans 19 amino acids. CDR3 residues: CASRGIIRDRGRDTDTQYF. CDR3 DNA: TGTGCCAGCAGGGGGATAATCCGGGACAGGGGGAGGGACACAGATACGCAGTATTTT.

The chain combines TRBV5-4 with TRBJ2-7; D ambiguous. V lost 1 base to trimming and J lost 6 bases, with 17 bases between them. Germline CDR1 SGHNT, CDR2 YYREEE (reference sequence). CDR3 length: 15 amino acids. The CDR3 DNA sequence: TGTGCCAGCAGCTTGCGAGGTACGGCGTCTCGCGAGCAGTACTTC. Its translation: CASSLRGTASREQYF.

V is TRBV7-9 and J is TRBJ1-1; maybe TRBD1 (5 bases). CDR1 is SEHNR and CDR2 is FQNEAQ in the germline V gene (reference sequence). The CDR3 runs 13 residues. The ends were cut back, 3 bases at V and 4 bases at J, with 9 bases in the middle. CDR3 DNA sequence: TGTGCCAGCAGCTTGCGGGGGGTCACTGAAGCTTTCTTT. Its translation: CASSLRGVTEAFF. Combining the CDR3 with reference TRBV7-9 and TRBJ1-1 gives the whole variable domain DTGVSQNPRHKITKRGQNVTFRCDPISEHNRLYWYRQTLGQGPEFLTYFQNEAQLEKSRLLSDRFSAERPKGSFSTLEIQRTEQGDSAMYLCASSLRGVTEAFFGQGTRLTVV.

The V call is TRBV5-1, the J call TRBJ1-2; TRBD1 is a possible D gene (5 bases). Trimming removed 3 bases from V and 2 bases from J, with 11 bases in between. The germline gives CDR1 SGHRS, CDR2 YFSETQ. The CDR3 runs 14 residues. For the CDR3, the DNA is TGCGCCAGCAGCTGGGCTGACAGAAACTATGGCTACACCTTC. Its translation: CASSWADRNYGYTF. Drawing the rest from reference TRBV5-1 and TRBJ1-2, the complete variable domain is KAGVTQTPRYLIKTRGQQVTLSCSPISGHRSVSWYQQTPGQGLQFLFEYFSETQRNKGNFPGRFSGRQFSNSRSEMNVSTLELGDSALYLCASSWADRNYGYTFGSGTRLTVV.

The chain uses TRBV6-5 and TRBJ2-7; 9 positions match TRBD2. The germline V gene encodes CDR1 MNHEY and CDR2 SVGAGI. This CDR3 comprises 14 residues. V shed 7 bases and J 5 bases; nucleotides not matched to a gene: 9. CDR3 nucleotides: TGTGCCAGCACCAGAGCGGGAGGCTCGCACGAGCAGTACTTC. The encoded protein is CASTRAGGSHEQYF.

The chain recombines TRBV3-1 (or the pseudogene TRBV3-2) with TRBJ2-7; TRBD1 is a possible D gene (6 bases). Looked up from germline, CDR1 is LGHDT and CDR2 is YNNKEL (reference sequence). Trimming took 4 bases from V and 4 from J, leaving 14 bases between them. This CDR3 spans 14 amino acids. DNA for the CDR3: TGTGCCAGCAGCCTCGGACAGTGGGCTTACGAGCAGTACTTC. Its translation: CASSLGQWAYEQYF.

This rearrangement joins TRBV6-1 to TRBJ2-3, with D maybe TRBD1 (5 bases). Between the trimmed V and J ends, which lost 1 base and 4 bases, there was a span of 12 bases. Germline CDR1 reads MNHNS; CDR2 reads SASEGT. The CDR3 has 15 amino acids. CDR3 sequence (DNA): TGTGCCAGCAGTGAAGGGGCAGGGTCCCCAGATACGCAGTATTTT. Its protein product is CASSEGAGSPDTQYF.

The genes are TRBV3-1 (or the pseudogene TRBV3-2) and TRBJ1-2; no reliable D call. Trimming removed 3 bases from V and 6 bases from J, with 11 bases in between. Germline-derived CDR1 and CDR2 are LGHDT and YNNKEL (reference sequence). The CDR3 spans 13 residues. The CDR3 DNA is TGTGCCAGCAGCCATGCCTTGGGCGATGGCTACACCTTC. It is translated as CASSHALGDGYTF.

This sequence joins TRBV7-9 and TRBJ2-1, with no clear D. CDR1 is SEHNR and CDR2 is FQNEAQ in the germline V gene (reference sequence). Trimming pared 5 bases from V and 8 bases from J, leaving 10 bases between. The length of the CDR3 is 12 residues. This CDR3 is CASSPARHEQFF. As DNA, the CDR3 is TGTGCCAGCAGCCCAGCGCGGCATGAGCAGTTCTTC. Full variable domain (missing parts from reference TRBV7-9 and TRBJ2-1): DTGVSQNPRHKITKRGQNVTFRCDPISEHNRLYWYRQTLGQGPEFLTYFQNEAQLEKSRLLSDRFSAERPKGSFSTLEIQRTEQGDSAMYLCASSPARHEQFFGPGTRLTVL.

The chain carries TRBV18 and TRBJ2-6; D ambiguous. CDR3 length: 17 residues. CDR1 KGHSH and CDR2 LQKENI come from the germline V gene. Trimming removed 1 base from V and 4 bases from J, with 14 bases in between. The CDR3 spells CASSPRGPWAGANVLTF. The DNA of the CDR3 is TGTGCCAGCTCACCACGTGGCCCCTGGGCGGGGGCCAACGTCCTGACTTTC.

The rearrangement uses TRBV6-5 and TRBJ1-2; a possible D gene is TRBD1 (5 bases). This CDR3 is 12 amino acids long. Germline V lookup: CDR1 MNHEY, CDR2 SVGAGI. Trimming left V 5 bases short and J 6 bases short, with 10 bases between. The CDR3 DNA sequence: TGTGCCAGCAGTAGGGGCAGGGATGGCTACACCTTC. Protein product: CASSRGRDGYTF.